These 30 T cell receptor beta chains were all obtained from the same sample, sequenced in a study of cytomegalovirus exposure and HLA in healthy donors. Both 60 Vbeta primers and 13 Jbeta primers went into the PCR. Using immunoSEQ multiplex PCR, the repertoire was profiled, and TCRdb retains in-frame clones only, with some absent. The sample lists fewer than 200,000 clones, approximately 80% occurring once. Sequencing used PBMCs. The origin of the receptors is a woman under 30 in good health and CMV-seronegative.

The gene calls are TRBV23-1 and TRBJ2-7, with 8 bases fitting TRBD1. TRBV23-1 qualifies as an ORF whose function is uncertain. The J segment lost 3 bases and the V segment lost 7 bases, leaving 8 bases of the junction unmatched. The CDR3 length is 14 residues. This CDR3 reads CASKSRTGIYEQYV. CDR3 bases: TGCGCCAGCAAATCTAGGACAGGGATCTACGAGCAGTACGTC.

This chain's CDR3 is CASSNRDRGAPNYGYTF. The CDR3 bases are TGTGCCAGCAGCAATCGGGACAGGGGTGCCCCTAACTATGGCTACACCTTC. The chain recombines TRBV9 with TRBJ1-2; 10 bases are a match to TRBD1. CDR3 size: 17 residues. The J segment lost 0 bases and the V segment lost 4 bases, leaving 9 bases of the junction unmatched. The V gene's germline CDR1 is SGDLS and CDR2 YYNGEE.

The J gene is TRBJ2-2, the V gene TRBV5-4; D remains ambiguous. Germline assignment: CDR1 SGHNT and CDR2 YYREEE (reference sequence). Deletions cut 0 bases from V and 6 bases from J, with 9 bases between. CDR3 length: 14 amino acids. The CDR3 loop is CASSLGTVPGELFF. Written as DNA, the CDR3 is TGTGCCAGCAGCTTGGGTACGGTCCCCGGGGAGCTGTTTTTT.

The V call is TRBV27, the J call TRBJ2-1; D is undetermined. Per the germline V gene, CDR1 is MNHEY and CDR2 is SMNVEV (reference sequence). The V end was cut by 2 bases, the J end by 7 bases, with 15 bases between. CDR3 length: 15 residues. The CDR3 DNA is TGTGCCAGCAGTTTAAATAGTTACAGTGGGAATGAGCAGTTCTTC. This gives the protein CASSLNSYSGNEQFF.

In this sample, this clone turned up once. The chain has TRBV19 and TRBJ2-7, with 11 bases fitting TRBD1. CDR3 size: 13 residues. The germline V gene encodes CDR1 LNHDA and CDR2 SQIVND (reference sequence). The junction had 4 bases not matched to a gene; V was cut back by 8 bases and J by 4 bases. The CDR3 DNA reads as TGTGCCAGTGGACAGGGGGCGGATTACGAGCAGTACTTC. It encodes CASGQGADYEQYF.

The chain recombines TRBV11-2 with TRBJ2-7; 11 bases match TRBD1. The V segment lost 5 bases and the J segment 4 bases; nucleotides outside the gene matches: 4. This CDR3 is 14 amino acids long. Germline values: CDR1 SGHAT, CDR2 FQNNGV. The CDR3 nucleotides are TGTGCCAGCAGCCCCGGGACAGGGGGTTACGAGCAGTACGTC. Its translation: CASSPGTGGYEQYV.

V usage is TRBV28 and J usage is TRBJ1-2; 7 bases map to TRBD1. CDR3 size: 15 residues. The trim removed 6 bases at V and 0 bases at J, leaving 7 bases unmatched. Per germline, CDR1 MDHEN and CDR2 SYDVKM. The CDR3 reads CASSRQGGTNYGYTF. CDR3 coding DNA: TGTGCCAGCAGCCGACAGGGAGGTACTAACTATGGCTACACCTTC.

The rearrangement joins TRBV28 to TRBJ2-4, with TRBD1 matching 7 bases. Losses at the gene ends were 5 bases for V and 7 bases for J; bases not matched to a gene: 8. This CDR3 is built from 14 residues. Per the germline V gene, CDR1 is MDHEN and CDR2 is SYDVKM. The CDR3 loop is CASSTGYRGNIQYF. As DNA, the CDR3 is TGTGCCAGCAGTACGGGGTACAGGGGCAACATTCAGTACTTC.

The chain links TRBV28 to TRBJ2-4, with a possible D match to TRBD1 (7 bases). The V end was cut by 8 bases, the J end by 3 bases, with 14 bases between. Germline assignment: CDR1 MDHEN and CDR2 SYDVKM. This CDR3 is built from 14 residues. CDR3 nucleotides: TGTGCCAGCGGAGGGGGCGACTACAAAAACATTCAGTACTTC. It specifies CASGGGDYKNIQYF.

The chain is built from TRBV29-1 and TRBJ2-5, with 10 bases identical to TRBD2. Germline V lookup: CDR1 SQVTM, CDR2 ANQGSEA. This CDR3 has 13 amino acids. V lost 7 bases and J lost 4; bases outside the gene matches: 6. The DNA of the CDR3 is TGCAGCGGACTATTAGCGGGAGGAGAGACCCAGTACTTC. Translated, it gives CSGLLAGGETQYF.

The rearrangement links TRBV5-6 to TRBJ2-1; the D is unclear. Germline V lookup: CDR1 SGHDT, CDR2 YYEEEE. CDR3 length: 12 amino acids. The V end lost 0 bases, the J end lost 7 bases, and 5 bases lay between the germline ends. The CDR3 region is CASSLARNEQFF. CDR3 sequence (DNA): TGTGCCAGCAGCTTGGCACGGAATGAGCAGTTCTTC.

This chain connects TRBV19 to TRBJ1-6, with D possibly TRBD1 on 5 matching bases. Germline V gives CDR1 LNHDA, CDR2 SQIVND (reference sequence). The CDR3 has 17 amino acids. Trimming removed 2 bases at V and 9 bases at J, with 20 bases between. The CDR3, as DNA: TGTGCCAGTAGTATAAAGGAGGGTCCAGGGACGACTTCACCCCTCCACTTT. Translated, it gives CASSIKEGPGTTSPLHF.

The V call is TRBV7-2, the J call TRBJ2-3; 15 bases align to TRBD2. V shed 5 bases, J shed 6 bases, and the junction held 6 bases outside the gene matches. The CDR3 totals 16 residues. Looked up from germline, CDR1 is SGHTA and CDR2 is FQGNSA. The DNA of the CDR3 is TGTGCCAGCAGCCGTGGGACTAGCGGGAGGTCGGATACGCAGTATTTT. Protein sequence: CASSRGTSGRSDTQYF. Complete variable domain (other parts from reference TRBV7-2 and TRBJ2-3): GAGVSQSPSNKVTEKGKDVELRCDPISGHTALYWYRQSLGQGLEFLIYFQGNSAPDKSGLPSDRFSAERTGGSVSTLTIQRTQQEDSAVYLCASSRGTSGRSDTQYFGPGTRLTVL.

The chain couples TRBV18 to TRBJ2-1, with 9 positions matching TRBD2. In germline, CDR1 is KGHSH, CDR2 LQKENI. V gave up 0 bases and J gave up 5 bases; unmatched junction bases: 8. The CDR3 is made up of 17 amino acids. CDR3 sequence reads: CASSPPGVLAGDNEQFF. In nucleotides, the CDR3 is TGTGCCAGCTCACCACCAGGGGTTTTAGCGGGGGACAATGAGCAGTTCTTC. The full variable domain, completed using reference TRBV18 and TRBJ2-1, is NAGVMQNPRHLVRRRGQEARLRCSPMKGHSHVYWYRQLPEEGLKFMVYLQKENIIDESGMPKERFSAEFPKEGPSILRIQQVVRGDSAAYFCASSPPGVLAGDNEQFFGPGTRLTVL.

This chain uses TRBV5-4 with TRBJ2-2, with 8 nucleotides matching TRBD2. CDR3 size: 16 residues. CDR1 SGHNT and CDR2 YYREEE come from the germline V gene (reference sequence). V shed 0 bases and J 1 base; nucleotides not matched to a gene: 2. The CDR3 DNA reads as TGTGCCAGCAGCTTGGCCGCGGGAGGGAACACCGGGGAGCTGTTTTTT. Its translation is CASSLAAGGNTGELFF.

This clone came up a few times. This chain links TRBV5-1 with TRBJ1-3, with D unclear. Per the germline V gene, CDR1 is SGHRS and CDR2 is YFSETQ. The ends were cut back, 4 bases at V and 0 bases at J, with 8 bases in the middle. CDR3 length: 14 amino acids. CDR3 in DNA: TGCGCCAGCAGCCAAGCGAGCTCTGGAAACACCATATATTTT. Translation: CASSQASSGNTIYF.

The chain employs TRBV28 and TRBJ1-2, with a possible D match to TRBD1 (5 bases). Per the germline V gene, CDR1 is MDHEN and CDR2 is SYDVKM. V lost 6 bases and J lost 4, with 12 bases in between. This CDR3 has 13 residues. The CDR3 protein is CASSGTPFYGYTF. The CDR3 nucleotides are TGTGCCAGCAGCGGGACTCCTTTCTATGGCTACACCTTC.

The gene calls are TRBV27 and TRBJ2-1, with D maybe TRBD2 (6 bases). This CDR3 is 18 amino acids long. Germline CDR1 MNHEY, CDR2 SMNVEV (reference sequence). The germline V and J ends were trimmed by 7 bases and 4 bases, with 26 bases remaining between them. The CDR3 is CASTGHGLPAGEYNEQFF. The CDR3 nucleotides read TGTGCCAGCACCGGACACGGACTACCAGCTGGGGAGTACAATGAGCAGTTCTTC.

This chain links TRBV6-5 with TRBJ1-5; no firm D call. Germline V gene lookup returns CDR1 MNHEY and CDR2 SVGAGI. CDR3 size: 14 residues. Trimming pared 5 bases from V and 2 bases from J, leaving 10 bases between. As DNA, the CDR3 is TGTGCCAGCAGTGAAGGAGGCGGCAATCAGCCCCAGCATTTT. It yields the protein CASSEGGGNQPQHF.

The rearrangement uses TRBV6-1 and TRBJ1-5; D remains ambiguous. Per the germline V gene, CDR1 is MNHNS and CDR2 is SASEGT. The CDR3 is made up of 13 amino acids. V lost 6 bases and J lost 1, with 7 bases in between. The CDR3 bases are TGTGCCAGCAGGGCCGGGAGCAATCAGCCCCAGCATTTT. Protein sequence: CASRAGSNQPQHF.

The chain recombines TRBV20-1 with TRBJ1-1; the D is unclear. CDR1 and CDR2 from the germline V gene are DFQATT and SNEGSKA (reference sequence). Trimming removed 7 bases at V and 1 base at J, with 7 bases between. The CDR3 extends over 11 amino acids. The CDR3 DNA follows: TGCAGTGGCTACCGGAACACTGAAGCTTTCTTT. It specifies CSGYRNTEAFF.

This clone was seen more than once but under ten times. The chain joins TRBV5-4 to TRBJ2-1, with 9 positions matching TRBD2. The CDR3 consists of 15 residues. Trimming removed 0 bases from V and 2 bases from J; junction bases left unmatched: 0. CDR1 and CDR2 from the germline V gene are SGHNT and YYREEE (reference sequence). In nucleotides, the CDR3 is TGTGCCAGCAGCTTGGGACTAGCGGCCTACAATGAGCAGTTCTTC. Translating it yields CASSLGLAAYNEQFF. The full variable domain, rest sourced from reference TRBV5-4 and TRBJ2-1, is ETGVTQSPTHLIKTRGQQVTLRCSSQSGHNTVSWYQQALGQGPQFIFQYYREEENGRGNFPPRFSGLQFPNYSSELNVNALELDDSALYLCASSLGLAAYNEQFFGPGTRLTVL.

This chain joins TRBV28 and TRBJ2-7; 9 nucleotides match TRBD2. Germline loops: CDR1 MDHEN, CDR2 SYDVKM. V dropped 3 bases and J dropped 4; count of bases not matched to a gene: 7. The CDR3 extends over 15 amino acids. CDR3 protein: CASSLASGRRYEQYF. The CDR3 bases are TGTGCCAGCAGTTTGGCGAGCGGGAGGAGGTACGAGCAGTACTTC.

The CDR3 DNA reads TGTGCCAGCAGCCCAGCGGGAGGAACCTACAATGAGCAGTTCTTC. Its protein product is CASSPAGGTYNEQFF. The rearrangement links TRBV7-2 to TRBJ2-1; 9 nucleotides match TRBD2. The CDR3 consists of 15 residues. The V and J ends lost 5 bases and 2 bases, in that order; junction bases with no gene match: 4. Per germline, CDR1 SGHTA and CDR2 FQGNSA.

The chain is built from TRBV7-9 and TRBJ2-1; 9 bases are a match to TRBD2. Germline-derived CDR1 and CDR2 are SEHNR and FQNEAQ (reference sequence). This CDR3 comprises 17 residues. Trimming removed 1 base from V and 0 bases from J; junction bases left unmatched: 4. The CDR3 bases are TGTGCCAGCAGCTTAGTGACTAGCGGATCCTCCTACAATGAGCAGTTCTTC. This encodes CASSLVTSGSSYNEQFF.

This chain joins TRBV5-1 and TRBJ2-3; D gene unclear. In germline, CDR1 is SGHRS, CDR2 YFSETQ. The CDR3 totals 11 residues. Trimming shortened V by 2 bases and J by 6 bases, and 4 bases separated the two germline ends. CDR3 coding DNA: TGCGCCAGCAGCTTCGGGGATACGCAGTATTTT. Its protein is CASSFGDTQYF.

The chain uses TRBV4-1 and TRBJ1-2; the D is unclear. Trimming took 2 bases from V and 7 from J, leaving 20 bases between them. There are 16 residues in the CDR3. CDR1 MGHRA and CDR2 YSYEKL come from the germline V gene. The chain's CDR3 is CASSQNSEGSHRGYTF. In DNA, the CDR3 is TGCGCCAGCAGCCAAAATTCCGAGGGCAGCCACCGTGGCTACACCTTC.

The genes are TRBV28 and TRBJ2-1; 11 bases agree with TRBD2. Trimming removed 5 bases from V and 2 bases from J; junction bases left unmatched: 2. The CDR3 length is 15 residues. Germline CDR1 and CDR2: MDHEN and SYDVKM. The CDR3 protein is CASSTSGSTYNEQFF. CDR3 DNA sequence: TGTGCCAGCAGTACTAGCGGGAGCACCTACAATGAGCAGTTCTTC.

This clone came up once. In nucleotides, the CDR3 is TGTGCCAGCAGCCAAGGGCGGCAGAACACTGAAGCTTTCTTT. Translating it yields CASSQGRQNTEAFF. J is TRBJ1-1 and V is TRBV14; D not resolved. Trimming took 1 base from V and 1 from J, leaving 7 bases between them. The V gene's germline CDR1 is SGHDN and CDR2 FVKESK. This CDR3 contains 14 residues.

The count of this clone is one. The genes are TRBV2 and TRBJ2-3; tentatively, D is TRBD2 (6 bases). V gave up 10 bases and J gave up 0 bases, with 14 bases separating them. Germline CDR1 is SNHLY and CDR2 is FYNNEI. This CDR3 is built from 14 residues. CDR3 in DNA: TGTGCCACCGAGGGCGGGATAAGCACAGATACGCAGTATTTT. The encoded protein is CATEGGISTDTQYF.